This record covers a single T cell receptor beta chain. Its target is unknown. Treatment here: oral pan-JAK inhibitor, 5-10 mg twice daily. As the sequencing template, cDNA was produced by extracting RNA and reverse transcribing it. Data came from immunoSEQ multiplex PCR; TCRdb stores just in-frame clones and leaves some out. The sample contains a few hundred thousand clones, around two fifths of which appear only once. The data are from a study of CD8+ T cells in alopecia areata. Study-level information: The duration of tofacitinib was 6 to 18 months, with 6 months off drug afterward.

Study-level points and caveats: Scalp clonality decreased significantly with tofacitinib, and so did expanded CD8+ clones among the top 100. Lesional scalp, notably in alopecia totalis/universalis, had clonality above that of normal scalp.

With 2 bases clipped from V and 7 bases from J, the junction kept 6 bases outside the gene matches. CDR1 is MGHRA, CDR2 YSYEKL, per germline. The length of the CDR3 is 15 residues. The chain links TRBV4-1 to TRBJ2-4; 9 bases match TRBD2. The receptor's source is a human donor with alopecia areata. The sequenced sample was CD4+ T cells sorted from blood, obtained at approximately week 30, from a patient treated with tofacitinib. CDR3 sequence reads: CASSQPWTSENIQYF. In DNA, the CDR3 is TGCGCCAGCAGCCAACCCTGGACTAGCGAGAACATTCAGTACTTC.